Sequencing of this T cell receptor beta chain was carried out in a study of shared clonotypes between healthy human individuals. As defined, naive CD8 cells were CD45RO-negative and positively selected for CCR7, with terminally differentiated effector memory CD45RA+ cells excluded. Original methodology: Filtering differed because ImmunoSEQ produced junction-only sequences that carried no quality scores. Profiling relied on immunoSEQ multiplex PCR, and the TCRdb table lists in-frame clones only, not all of them. The D gene and trimming were derived from the DNA, and the V and J assignments and clone size from that table. The table records just over 2,000,000 clones, roughly 94% of them present only once. The sequencing sample was made of naive CD8+ T cells sorted from blood. This sequence was found in a man aged 18-30 years in good health.

Here the CDR3 DNA reads TGTGCCAGCAGTCTTGCCCCCGGGACTAGCGGTTACGAGCAGTACTTC. It encodes CASSLAPGTSGYEQYF. The chain is built from TRBV27 and TRBJ2-7; 11 nucleotides agree with TRBD2. J gave up 4 bases and V 5 bases, and 10 bases lay outside the gene matches. The CDR3 has 16 amino acids. Germline loops: CDR1 MNHEY, CDR2 SMNVEV (reference sequence).